What follows are 27 T cell receptor beta chains derived from one specimen sequenced in a study of vaccination effects on CD4 cells after COVID-19. This table comes from immunoSEQ multiplex PCR, and its TCRdb copy is limited to in-frame clones, with some not included. The profile covers around 79,000 clones, with 60% to 80% appearing a single time and approximately 1.9% taken by the ten largest. Antigens for these TCRs are unknown. Peptide-pool stimulation followed by sequencing identified expanded antigen-specific CD4+ clonotypes in the ViraFEST assay. The culture ran for approximately 9 days before CD4+ T cells were isolated. The sequencing used CD4+ T cells from PBMCs cultured with HCoV-229E spike peptides, collected before COVID-19 vaccination. These receptors originate from a human donor who received a COVID-19 vaccine.

The rearrangement links TRBV19 to TRBJ2-2; 12 nucleotides align to TRBD2. Germline-derived CDR1 and CDR2 are LNHDA and SQIVND (reference sequence). V dropped 3 bases and J dropped 4; count of bases not matched to a gene: 6. There are 17 residues in the CDR3. Here the CDR3 reads CASSITSGGPSTGELFF. Written as DNA, the CDR3 is TGTGCCAGTAGTATTACTAGCGGGGGGCCAAGCACCGGGGAGCTGTTTTTT.

The chain is built from TRBV27 and TRBJ1-5, with TRBD1 identical over 11 bases. CDR1 and CDR2 from the germline V gene are MNHEY and SMNVEV (reference sequence). Trimming removed 8 bases from V and 0 bases from J; junction bases left unmatched: 9. The CDR3 runs 17 residues. The CDR3 nucleotides are TGTGCCAGCGGCACCGGGACAGGGGGATATAGCAATCAGCCCCAGCATTTT. Translation gives CASGTGTGGYSNQPQHF.

The chain carries TRBV6-5 and TRBJ1-1, with TRBD1 matching 7 bases. V shed 6 bases and J 5 bases; nucleotides not matched to a gene: 6. Germline V gene lookup returns CDR1 MNHEY and CDR2 SVGAGI. The CDR3 is made up of 13 amino acids. The CDR3 reads CASRFHRGTEAFF. The CDR3 region has the DNA TGTGCCAGCAGGTTCCACAGGGGAACTGAAGCTTTCTTT.

The table lists this clone with a count of one. This chain uses TRBV5-6 with TRBJ2-5; the match to TRBD2 covers 8 bases. V lost 1 base, J lost 5 bases, and 7 bases stayed unmatched. Germline V gene data show CDR1 as SGHDT and CDR2 as YYEEEE. The CDR3 extends over 15 amino acids. The chain's CDR3 is CASSLMRGAGETQYF. The CDR3 bases are TGTGCCAGCAGCTTGATGCGGGGGGCTGGGGAGACCCAGTACTTC.

The J gene is TRBJ2-5, the V gene TRBV24-1, with a possible D match to TRBD1 (5 bases). The CDR3 contains 16 residues. Trimming took 4 bases from V and 1 from J, leaving 15 bases between them. From germline, CDR1 is KGHDR and CDR2 SFDVKD. The CDR3 protein is CATSDRNRQGQETQYF. The CDR3 DNA reads TGTGCCACCAGTGACCGTAATAGGCAGGGCCAAGAGACCCAGTACTTC.

The sample holds a few counts of this clone. The chain employs TRBV6-1 and TRBJ2-5, with D perhaps TRBD1 or TRBD2 (5 bases each). V lost 4 bases and J 5 bases, leaving 20 bases between the germline ends. The CDR3 has 16 residues. Germline V CDR1 and CDR2: MNHNS, SASEGT. The CDR3 DNA reads TGTGCCAGCAGTGGGAACCGGAGAGGGACCGAGGAGACCCAGTACTTC. Translation gives CASSGNRRGTEETQYF.

The CDR3 is CATRGGIGGVVNEQFF. DNA of the CDR3: TGTGCCACCAGGGGAGGAATCGGGGGGGTGGTGAATGAGCAGTTCTTC. The chain recombines TRBV24-1 with TRBJ2-1; 8 bases fit TRBD2. The length of the CDR3 is 16 residues. Germline V gives CDR1 KGHDR, CDR2 SFDVKD. V shed 7 bases, J shed 7 bases, and the junction held 14 bases outside the gene matches.

The chain's CDR3 is CASSPLGGRTYNEQFF. In nucleotides, the CDR3 is TGTGCCAGCAGCCCACTTGGGGGCCGGACCTACAATGAGCAGTTCTTC. V gene TRBV7-9 combines with J gene TRBJ2-1, with TRBD1 as a possible D gene (6 bases). The V end lost 5 bases, the J end lost 2 bases, and 16 bases lay between the germline ends. The germline gives CDR1 SEHNR, CDR2 FQNEAQ (reference sequence). The CDR3 totals 16 residues.

The chain carries TRBV5-1 and TRBJ2-2, with 10 positions matching TRBD2. V gave up 2 bases and J gave up 1 base; unmatched junction bases: 2. CDR1 is SGHRS and CDR2 is YFSETQ in the germline V gene. CDR3 length: 16 amino acids. The CDR3: CASSFGTSVNTGELFF. CDR3 in DNA: TGCGCCAGCAGCTTCGGGACTAGCGTGAACACCGGGGAGCTGTTTTTT.

The DNA of the CDR3 is TGTGCCAGCAGCTTAGCTACCGTGGGACAGCAGGTTAATCAGCCCCAGCATTTT. This gives the protein CASSLATVGQQVNQPQHF. The gene calls are TRBV7-9 and TRBJ1-5; 7 nucleotides match TRBD1. This CDR3 spans 18 amino acids. The V and J ends lost 0 bases and 4 bases, in that order; junction bases with no gene match: 12. The germline V gene encodes CDR1 SEHNR and CDR2 FQNEAQ (reference sequence).

This chain joins TRBV2 and TRBJ2-7, with 11 positions matching TRBD1. The CDR3 totals 14 residues. Germline loops: CDR1 SNHLY, CDR2 FYNNEI. V was clipped by 5 bases and J by 9 bases; unmatched bases: 9. CDR3 nucleotides: TGTGCCAGCAGTTCTGGGACAGGGGGGTTGTTGCAGTACGTC. Its translation is CASSSGTGGLLQYV.

This clone came up once. The CDR3 region is CASSQVRISGANVLTF. DNA for the CDR3: TGTGCCAGCAGCCAAGTTCGGATCTCTGGGGCCAACGTCCTGACTTTC. J is TRBJ2-6 and V is TRBV14; D gene unclear. Germline CDR1 SGHDN, CDR2 FVKESK. V was clipped by 1 base and J by 0 bases, with 7 bases between them. CDR3 length equals 16 residues.

The V call is TRBV6-5, the J call TRBJ2-3; D gene uncertain. This CDR3 spans 15 amino acids. The germline V gene has CDR1 MNHEY and CDR2 SVGAGI. V was shortened by 2 bases and J by 2 bases, with 11 bases between the two germline ends. Here the CDR3 reads CASSYRASNTDTQYF. The CDR3 nucleotides are TGTGCCAGCAGTTACCGGGCCTCAAACACAGATACGCAGTATTTT.

This sequence joins TRBV3-1 (or the pseudogene TRBV3-2) and TRBJ1-4; weak D call: TRBD1 (6 bases). In germline, CDR1 is LGHDT, CDR2 YNNKEL (reference sequence). V was cut by 0 bases and J by 6 bases, with 11 bases left in between. The CDR3 has 15 amino acids. CDR3 residues: CASSQERQDYEKLFF. The CDR3 coding sequence is TGTGCCAGCAGCCAAGAGAGACAGGATTATGAAAAACTGTTTTTT.

The rearrangement links TRBV9 to TRBJ1-2; TRBD1 aligns across 8 bases. V dropped 2 bases and J dropped 5; count of bases not matched to a gene: 11. The CDR3 is made up of 16 amino acids. Germline V lookup: CDR1 SGDLS, CDR2 YYNGEE. CDR3 coding DNA: TGTGCCAGCAGCGTGATCACGGACAGGGACTATTATGGCTACACCTTC. This gives the protein CASSVITDRDYYGYTF.

The chain recombines TRBV5-4 with TRBJ1-3, with TRBD1 identical over 9 bases. The CDR3 runs 17 residues. Looked up from germline, CDR1 is SGHNT and CDR2 is YYREEE (reference sequence). Trimming at V came to 0 bases and at J to 0 bases, leaving 4 bases not matched to a gene. CDR3 nucleotide sequence: TGTGCCAGCAGCTTGGGGGGGACAGGGTCCTCTGGAAACACCATATATTTT. As protein: CASSLGGTGSSGNTIYF.

The chain has TRBV7-4 and TRBJ2-7, with a tentative D call TRBD2 (6 bases). V was clipped by 5 bases and J by 3 bases, with 23 bases between them. The germline gives CDR1 SGHVT, CDR2 SQSDAQ. The CDR3 runs 17 residues. The CDR3 is CASSPSTPRGGIYEQYV. CDR3 DNA sequence: TGTGCCAGCAGCCCATCCACCCCGCGGGGCGGTATCTACGAGCAGTACGTC.

This chain links TRBV7-8 with TRBJ1-5; D call uncertain. CDR3 size: 15 residues. Germline loops: CDR1 SGHVS, CDR2 FQNEAQ. Trimming pared 2 bases from V and 4 bases from J, leaving 12 bases between. The CDR3 sequence is CASSLRTSLNQPQHF. The CDR3 region has the DNA TGTGCCAGCAGCTTAAGAACATCCCTAAATCAGCCCCAGCATTTT.

The genes are TRBV28 and TRBJ2-3; 7 bases are shared with TRBD2. Losses at the gene ends were 2 bases for V and 4 bases for J; bases not matched to a gene: 6. The CDR3 consists of 15 residues. Germline CDR1 reads MDHEN; CDR2 reads SYDVKM. The CDR3 spells CASSLIKRGPDTQYF. Here the CDR3 DNA reads TGTGCCAGCAGTTTAATCAAGCGGGGCCCAGATACGCAGTATTTT.

This clone was counted once. This chain links TRBV10-2 with TRBJ2-7; TRBD1 aligns across 7 bases. The CDR3 sequence is 13 residues long. Germline assignment: CDR1 WSHSY and CDR2 SAAADI. V was pared by 6 bases and J by 4 bases, with 6 bases of the junction left unmatched. Here the CDR3 DNA reads TGCGCCAGCAGCCAGGGACAGTATTACGAGCAGTACGTC. It translates to CASSQGQYYEQYV.

CDR3 residues: CSATSTDTQYF. The DNA of the CDR3 is TGCAGTGCTACCTCGACAGATACGCAGTATTTT. The rearrangement joins TRBV20-1 to TRBJ2-3, with D unresolved. Germline values: CDR1 DFQATT, CDR2 SNEGSKA (reference sequence). This CDR3 spans 11 amino acids. V lost 4 bases to trimming and J lost 3 bases, with 5 bases between them.

CDR3 protein: CASGLAGEKLFF. For the CDR3, the DNA is TGTGCCAGCGGGTTGGCGGGGGAAAAACTGTTTTTT. This chain links TRBV2 with TRBJ1-4; no clear D. Trimming removed 8 bases at V and 8 bases at J, with 12 bases between. The germline gives CDR1 SNHLY, CDR2 FYNNEI. The CDR3 length is 12 residues.

The chain is built from TRBV2 and TRBJ1-1; TRBD1 might be the D (6 bases). Between the trimmed V and J ends, which lost 6 bases and 1 base, there was a span of 9 bases. CDR3 length: 13 amino acids. The V gene's germline CDR1 is SNHLY and CDR2 FYNNEI. CDR3 sequence: CASSEQGNTEAFF. In DNA form, the CDR3 reads TGTGCCAGCAGCGAACAGGGGAACACTGAAGCTTTCTTT.

V and J are TRBV15 and TRBJ1-1; D perhaps matches TRBD1 (5 bases). This CDR3 spans 18 amino acids. Germline V gene data show CDR1 as LNHNV and CDR2 as YYDKDF (reference sequence). V lost 0 bases, J lost 2 bases, and 19 bases lay in between. As DNA, the CDR3 is TGTGCCACCAGCAGAGATACGGGCAGGGAAAGGGGCAACACTGAAGCTTTCTTT. Encoded protein: CATSRDTGRERGNTEAFF.

This clone occurred once. The rearrangement joins TRBV7-2 to TRBJ2-3, with TRBD2 matching 11 bases. CDR1 is SGHTA, CDR2 FQGNSA, per germline. V was pared by 4 bases and J by 2 bases, with 8 bases of the junction left unmatched. The CDR3 consists of 17 residues. CDR3 protein: CASSSPLAGVDTDTQYF. CDR3 coding DNA: TGTGCCAGCAGCTCACCACTAGCGGGGGTAGACACAGATACGCAGTATTTT.

This chain connects TRBV14 to TRBJ2-5; possibly TRBD1 or TRBD2 for D (6 bases each). The CDR3 sequence is 15 residues long. The V and J ends lost 5 bases and 1 base respectively, with 14 bases between them. The germline V gene encodes CDR1 SGHDN and CDR2 FVKESK. DNA of the CDR3: TGTGCCAGCAGCGCTCTACAGGGAGGCCAAGAGACCCAGTACTTC. It encodes CASSALQGGQETQYF.

This rearrangement joins TRBV2 to TRBJ1-2; TRBD1 agrees at 9 bases. Trimming removed 9 bases from V and 4 bases from J; junction bases left unmatched: 12. Germline assignment: CDR1 SNHLY and CDR2 FYNNEI. This CDR3 spans 15 amino acids. The CDR3: CASGSPGQGIYGYTF. CDR3 sequence (DNA): TGTGCCAGTGGAAGCCCGGGACAGGGCATCTATGGCTACACCTTC.